Included here is one TCR beta chain sequence, with context. It has no known antigen specificity. Per-base quality was not reported, and no clone a single base away is much larger than it. There are 13 amino acids in the CDR3, from cysteine to phenylalanine inclusive. Only the CDR3 part of the read is kept: 39 bases, read in frame from the first base. V is shortened by 5 bases, J by 9 bases, and the region joining them spans 14 bases. The germline V gene encodes CDR1 SGHNT and CDR2 YENEEA. The trial excluded patients who had a history of autoimmune disease or were on systemic immunosuppression. Peripheral blood for TCR sequencing was collected from all dose cohorts at baseline, on cycle 4 day 1, and on cycle 7 day 1. Samples were obtained from an open-label, multicenter, first-in-human phase I dose-escalation trial of ivuxolimab. The trial enrolled adults with locally advanced or metastatic head and neck squamous cell, hepatocellular, melanoma or renal cell carcinoma. Before TCR sequencing, CD4+ and CD8+ T cells were separately sorted from peripheral blood.

The sample originates from a study of OX40 agonist ivuxolimab in advanced cancers. At the level of the whole study: Ivuxolimab, which targeted the costimulatory receptor OX40 (CD134), was an agonistic, fully human IgG2 monoclonal antibody. Intravenous ivuxolimab was administered to patients every 2 weeks at six dose levels: 0.01, 0.1, 0.3, 1.5, 3 and 10 mg/kg. Among the approximately 50 dose-escalation patients, 19 had hepatocellular carcinoma, about 15 melanoma, 9 renal cell carcinoma and 9 head and neck cancer. In the dose-escalation cohort, roughly 80% of patients were male, and the mean age was approximately 60 years, with a range of roughly 23 to 85. Prior anti-PD-1, anti-PD-L1 or anti-CTLA-4 therapy was permitted, and checkpoint inhibitors had been received by roughly 42% of dose-escalation patients. Partial responses occurred in three dose-escalation patients: two with cutaneous melanoma and one with hepatocellular carcinoma. Peripheral TCRbeta sequencing was intended to test whether TCR sequence diversity was altered and clonal T-cell expansion was caused by ivuxolimab. The paper reports the monotherapy dose-escalation portion (N of about 50 patients) of the phase I ivuxolimab trial.

To sequence the TCRbeta CDR3 region, genomic DNA was isolated from the sorted cells. TCRbeta CDR3 regions were sequenced using the immunoSEQ Assay. This is the immuneACCESS table as TCRdb keeps it, with only in-frame sequences that have V and J called. A part of the clones is gone; compared with another copy, unresolved V genes explain less than half, and the rest is unexplained. This sample holds about 79,000 clones; approximately 85% were observed only once. The top ten clonotypes cover over 3% of the sample. The investigation overall reported the following: At doses of 0.1 to 3.0 mg/kg, clonal expansion of both CD4+ and CD8+ blood T cells was observed from baseline to week 6. Low levels of normalized T-cell clonal expansion were also seen in some patients who did not respond. After ivuxolimab, CD8+ T cells had more expanded clones than CD4+ T cells on average. The antigen specificity of the clonally expanded peripheral T cells was not determined. Partial responders in the 0.1-3.0 mg/kg groups had among the lowest normalized peripheral clonal expansion, especially among CD8+ T cells.

The chain is assembled from TRBV11-3 and TRBJ2-1, with TRBD1 tentatively as D gene (5 bases match). Material: CD4+ or CD8+ T cells sorted from blood, obtained in a trial of the OX40 agonist ivuxolimab. This TCR came from an adult with an advanced solid tumor such as melanoma, head and neck, liver or kidney cancer. The CDR3 here reads CASSPGQGGEQFF. The DNA sequence follows: TGTGCCAGCAGCCCCGGGCAGGGTGGTGAGCAGTTCTTC.